A selection of T cell receptor beta chains follows, all from one sample in a study of CD8 T cells in ankylosing spondylitis. Each CDR3 protein gets one entry after TCRdb re-called the 5' RACE reads with MiXCR. Among about 500,000 distinct CDR3 sequences, roughly 5% were seen once, and the ten largest hold under 4.5%. Sequenced material: blood, either unsorted or a sorted T cell fraction (not recorded which). The receptors originated from a male donor with ankylosing spondylitis. The conserved cysteine and the conserved F or W are not part of the CDR3 here. Size tells how often a clone was seen (once, few, many) or the class of an expanded clone, and some rows leave it out.

TRBV20-1 | many | SARGQPSTEAF
TRBV5-1 | - | ASSFLGVDTEAF
TRBV15 | many | ATSFQETQY
TRBV5-1 | many | ASSSGTGGRGTEAF
TRBV5-1 | few | ASSFLAGGMTDTQY
TRBV7-9 | - | AISPGPLCGELF
TRBV10-3 | many | AIMPGDRRNEQF
TRBV9 | - | ASSVRGGVLAGDYEQY
TRBV10-3 | many | AISESPSQGPHYGYT
TRBV7-9 | many | ASSSTETYGYT
TRBV6-6 | - | ASSTNLDDEEF
TRBV7-2 | many | ASSGRGARDTEAF
TRBV28 | many | ASSLLVEPQH
TRBV5-1 | many | ASSLEVGLGQPQH
TRBV24-1 | many | ATSESGSQETQY
TRBV6-5 | many | ASSSDLIGETQY
TRBV7-8 | many | ASSLRPGGTTNLYNEQF
TRBV7-2 | - | ASSWIMGDYEQY
TRBV7-9 | many | ASSSGLSMNTEAF
TRBV18 | many | ASSPPNGVGDTEAF
TRBV5-1 | - | ASSPVGTHTYEQY
TRBV18 | many | ASSPPWGRSTEAF
TRBV6-2/TRBV6-3 | many | ASSSKETGELF
TRBV5-6 | many | ASSLGTDWNSPLH
TRBV6-2/TRBV6-3 | many | ASSSTSGRRYNEQF
TRBV4-1 | many | ASSQPPAKRTEAF
TRBV29-1 | many | SVGGGNQPQH
TRBV29-1 | many | SVGTVMNTEAF
TRBV12-3/TRBV12-4 | many | ASSDRGYSPLH
TRBV7-9 | many | ASSPGWGWDGYT
TRBV5-1 | few | ASSLALAGGGSIGETQY
TRBV7-8 | - | ASSLRSSGWEAF
TRBV7-8 | many | ASSLERSRTYPYEQY
TRBV7-2 | many | ASSFTGAGNTIY
TRBV7-2 | few | ASSLAGTSGGRETQY
TRBV20-1 | many | SARSWEYSGANVLT
TRBV10-2 | few | ASRGLSGTGSYEQY
TRBV9 | few | ASSAGISGASSYEQY
TRBV5-4 | many | ASSPRDNTYEQY
TRBV4-3 | many | ASSQVASGTSDNEQF
TRBV3-1 | - | ASSQDLAGANSYNEQF
TRBV5-1 | many | ASSLGRRQGISEQF
TRBV7-3 | many | ASSLDLGDIQY
TRBV20-1 | - | SAPGTGAMREQF
TRBV4-3 | many | ASSQDWAGEYGYT
TRBV28 | - | ASSSPGGRGNEQF
TRBV13 | - | ASSPRLRGLAGDEQF
TRBV7-9 | many | ASSIPRGTEAF
TRBV6-1 | many | ASSEVRGGNSPLH
TRBV20-1 | many | SARDPSGGRSYEQY
TRBV28 | many | ASKNRDEQY
TRBV7-2 | many | ASTPPTPNTEAF
TRBV20-1 | many | SARPDTAYEQY
TRBV12-3/TRBV12-4 | many | ASTYGGGTGELF
TRBV5-1 | - | ASSRGAAYNEQF
TRBV27 | many | ASSEDSPYNEQF
TRBV24-1 | many | ATSKTSGRERTVYNEQF